This entry concerns a single T cell receptor (beta chain). The data derive from a study of blood T cell repertoires in COVID-19. Background on the study: From the United States, Italy and Spain came samples of acute and convalescent COVID-19.

Trimming removed 6 bases from V and 4 bases from J, with 9 bases in between. This CDR3 comprises 12 residues. Germline V gene lookup returns CDR1 LNHDA and CDR2 SQIVND (reference sequence). Patients at the Seattle site were enrolled during active infection and followed longitudinally. Libraries were prepared by immunoSEQ multiplex PCR; TCRdb keeps only in-frame clonotypes and omits some of them. Among some 270,000 clones listed, approximately 85% were seen once. The clonotype originates from a human donor with COVID-19, enrolled during active disease. The donor label of this sample is uncertain. This chain uses TRBV19 with TRBJ1-1; D is uncertain. Input material: peripheral blood. The CDR3 is CASRPQSTEAFF. The CDR3 DNA is TGTGCCAGTAGACCCCAGTCCACTGAAGCTTTCTTT.